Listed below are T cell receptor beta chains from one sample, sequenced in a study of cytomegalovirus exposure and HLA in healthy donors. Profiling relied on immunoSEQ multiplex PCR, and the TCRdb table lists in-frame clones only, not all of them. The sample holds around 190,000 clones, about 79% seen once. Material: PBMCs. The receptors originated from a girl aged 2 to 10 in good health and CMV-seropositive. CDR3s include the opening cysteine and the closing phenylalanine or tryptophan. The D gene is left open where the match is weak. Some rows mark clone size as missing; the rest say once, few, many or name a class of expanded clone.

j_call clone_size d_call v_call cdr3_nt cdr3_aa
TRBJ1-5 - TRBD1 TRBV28 TGTGCCAGCAGGGGGACAGCTAGCAATCAGCCCCAGCATTTT CASRGTASNQPQHF
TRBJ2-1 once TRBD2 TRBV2 TGTGCCAGCAGTGGCAAGCGGGAGGGCCTGCAGTTCTTC CASSGKREGLQFF
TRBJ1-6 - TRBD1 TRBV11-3 TGTGCCAGCAGCTACCCCGTGACAGGGTGGAATTCACCCCTCCACTTT CASSYPVTGWNSPLHF
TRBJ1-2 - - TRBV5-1 TGCGCCAGCAGCTTGCGGACAGAATACTATGGCTACACCTTC CASSLRTEYYGYTF
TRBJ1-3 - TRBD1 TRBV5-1 TGCGCCAGCAGCTTCACAGGGGTTGGAGGAAACACCATATATTTT CASSFTGVGGNTIYF
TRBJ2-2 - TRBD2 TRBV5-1 TGCGCCAGCAGCTTAGAGCGGGAGTCTTTATTGGGGGAGCTGTTTTTT CASSLERESLLGELFF
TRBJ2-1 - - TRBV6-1 TGTGCCAGCAGAGGGGACACCGGAGAGCAGTTCTTC CASRGDTGEQFF
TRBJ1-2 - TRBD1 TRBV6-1 TGTGCCAGCGGCGATCCGGGACAGGGGCTCTATGGCTACACCTTC CASGDPGQGLYGYTF
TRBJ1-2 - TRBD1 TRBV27 TGTGCCAGCAGTCCCGGGACAGCCACCTATGGCTACACCTTC CASSPGTATYGYTF
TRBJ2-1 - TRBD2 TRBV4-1 TGCGCCAGCAGGCCAGGACTAGCGGGAGTCCATGAGCAGTTCTTC CASRPGLAGVHEQFF
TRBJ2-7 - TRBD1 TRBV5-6 TGTGCCAGCACCGTTCCCGGGACAGACTACGAGCAGTACTTC CASTVPGTDYEQYF
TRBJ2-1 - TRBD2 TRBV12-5 TGTGCTAGTGGCCCTCGCGGGGGAAATGAGCAGTTCTTC CASGPRGGNEQFF
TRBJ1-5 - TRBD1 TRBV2 TGTGCCAGCAGGCAAGGACAGGGCCAGCCCCAGCATTTT CASRQGQGQPQHF
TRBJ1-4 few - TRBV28 TGTGCCACCAGGGTTTTAGAAGAAAAACTGTTTTTT CATRVLEEKLFF
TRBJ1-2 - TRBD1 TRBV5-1 TGCGCCAGCAGCTTGTCGGCCAGGGGGGTCTATGGCTACACCTTC CASSLSARGVYGYTF
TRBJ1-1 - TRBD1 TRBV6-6 TGTGCCAGCAGTTACGCTACAGGGGGAGGCACTGAAGCTTTCTTT CASSYATGGGTEAFF
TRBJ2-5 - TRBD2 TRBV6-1 TGTGCCAGCAGGGAACGACTAGCGGGGACTGCAGGCGCGGAGACCCAGTACTTC CASRERLAGTAGAETQYF
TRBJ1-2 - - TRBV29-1 TGCAGCACCTCCGAGCCCGGGTGGGGCTACACCTTC CSTSEPGWGYTF
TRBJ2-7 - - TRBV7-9 TGTGCCAGCAGCTTAGCAGTGTCTAGCACCTACGAGCAGTACTTC CASSLAVSSTYEQYF
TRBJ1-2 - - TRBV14 TGTGCCAGCAGCCACCAGACAGCCTATGGCTACACCTTC CASSHQTAYGYTF
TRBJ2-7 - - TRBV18 TGTGCCAGCTCACCCGGGACACAAGCCTACGAGCAGTACTTC CASSPGTQAYEQYF
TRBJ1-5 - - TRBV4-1 TGCGCCAGCAGCCAAGATGACCGCAGGGATCAGCCCCAGCATTTT CASSQDDRRDQPQHF
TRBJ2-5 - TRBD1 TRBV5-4 TGTGCCAGCAGCCGCGTCGGGACAGAACAAGAGACCCAGTACTTC CASSRVGTEQETQYF
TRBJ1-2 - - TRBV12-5 TGTGCTAGTGGTTTGGTACAAGCGGGGGTAGATGGCTACACCTTC CASGLVQAGVDGYTF
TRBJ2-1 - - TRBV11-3 TGTGCCAGCAGCTTAGGAGGGCGCGGGTCCTACAATGAGCAGTTCTTC CASSLGGRGSYNEQFF
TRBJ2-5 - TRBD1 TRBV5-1 TGCGCCAGCAGCTCTGGGACAGGGAGAGAGACCCAGTACTTC CASSSGTGRETQYF